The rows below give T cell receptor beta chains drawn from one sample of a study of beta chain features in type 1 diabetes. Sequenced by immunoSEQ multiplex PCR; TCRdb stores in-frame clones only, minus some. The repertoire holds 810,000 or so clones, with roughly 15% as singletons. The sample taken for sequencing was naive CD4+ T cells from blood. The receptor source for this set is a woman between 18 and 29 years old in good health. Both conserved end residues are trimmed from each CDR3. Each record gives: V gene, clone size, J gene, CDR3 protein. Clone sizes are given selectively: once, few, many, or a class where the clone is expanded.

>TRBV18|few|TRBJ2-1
ASSLNRVHNEQF
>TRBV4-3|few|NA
ASSHVSGTGTYEQY
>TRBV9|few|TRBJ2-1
ASSVGAGGMYNEQF
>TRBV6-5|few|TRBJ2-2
ASSYGTRPNTGELF
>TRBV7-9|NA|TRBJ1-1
ASSLIRDSEIVNTEAF
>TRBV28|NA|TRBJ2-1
AAAGGSYNEQF
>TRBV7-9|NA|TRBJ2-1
ASSKQTGTSGVLF
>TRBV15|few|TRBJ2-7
ATSREWDRPYEQY
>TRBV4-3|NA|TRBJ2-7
ASSPLLGTDHGEQY
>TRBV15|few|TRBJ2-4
ATSRALLRDRAKNIQY
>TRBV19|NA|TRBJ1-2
ASSPRGAGYT
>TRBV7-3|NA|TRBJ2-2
ASSEQGSTGELF
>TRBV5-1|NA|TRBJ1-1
ASSPALDRLNTEAF
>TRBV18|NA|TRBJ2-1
ASSPLSRDEQF
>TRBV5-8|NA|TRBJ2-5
ASSLVIGSNQETQY
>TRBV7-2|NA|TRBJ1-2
ASSSGQIGADGYT
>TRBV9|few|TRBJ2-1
ASSVEVSSGYNEQF
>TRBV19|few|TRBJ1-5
ASSPYGWLRLTSDRHNQPQH
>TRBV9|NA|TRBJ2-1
ASGPGTSGFNEQF
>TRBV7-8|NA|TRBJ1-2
ASSLGQGDGYT
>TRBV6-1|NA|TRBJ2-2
ASSALSGGNGELF
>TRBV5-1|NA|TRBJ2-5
ASSFTGTFKETQY
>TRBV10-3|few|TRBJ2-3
AISDGTREDTQY
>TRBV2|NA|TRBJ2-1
ASIGIRTDYNEQF
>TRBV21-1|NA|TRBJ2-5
ASSDHLGTGQETQY
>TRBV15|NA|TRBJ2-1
ATSRSRRMSSYNEQF
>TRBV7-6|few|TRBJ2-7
ASSLSGPAGYEQY
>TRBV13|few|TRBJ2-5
ASSIRQVETQY
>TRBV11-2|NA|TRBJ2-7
ASSLDLRGSYEQY
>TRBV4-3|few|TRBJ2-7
ASSQGFRDRTFTDEQY
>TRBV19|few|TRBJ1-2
ASSDTGVYGYT